A selection of T cell receptor beta chains follows, all from one sample in a study of OX40 agonist ivuxolimab in advanced cancers. Data came from immunoSEQ multiplex PCR; TCRdb stores just in-frame clones and leaves some out. The sample lists about 77,000 clones, over 70% occurring once. Material: CD4+ or CD8+ T cells sorted from blood, obtained in a trial of the OX40 agonist ivuxolimab. These receptors all come from an adult with an advanced solid tumor such as melanoma, head and neck, liver or kidney cancer. The conserved cysteine and the conserved F or W are not part of the CDR3 here. Each record gives: V gene, J gene, CDR3 protein.

TRBV30	TRBJ1-3	AWSSSGNTIY
TRBV7-9	TRBJ1-1	ASSLRDGTEAF
TRBV2	TRBJ2-7	ASKTGPPGTGPSYEQY
TRBV11-3	TRBJ2-1	ASSKLDSSSYNEQF
TRBV19	NA	ASSLKTASYEQY
TRBV6-6	TRBJ2-4	ASLVKGGNIQY
TRBV2	TRBJ1-1	ASSGAGWSTEAF
TRBV18	TRBJ2-7	ASSPFAGDEQY
TRBV13	TRBJ2-1	ASSVDDNEQF
TRBV7-2	TRBJ1-2	ASSTGQGSIGYT
TRBV10-3	TRBJ2-2	AIEQDVGTGELF
TRBV18	TRBJ2-7	ASSPPGQGGHEQY
TRBV6-1	TRBJ2-7	ASRRPGFYEQY
TRBV9	TRBJ2-7	ASSVGGLNEQY
TRBV5-1	TRBJ2-5	ASSLNTGGAETQY
TRBV5-4	TRBJ2-5	ASSSRRGQGYGETQY
TRBV29-1	TRBJ1-3	SVELTENTIY
TRBV6-6	TRBJ2-7	ASSPSGYEQY
TRBV6-5	TRBJ2-3	ASRPPGTSTDTQY
TRBV11-2	TRBJ2-3	ASSRGASTDTQY
TRBV2	TRBJ1-2	ASRGQGNYGYT
TRBV21-1	TRBJ2-7	ASSKEETSATYEQY
TRBV2	TRBJ2-5	ASSEQGLTEETQY
TRBV4-1	TRBJ1-2	ASSPGTGGSYGYT
TRBV2	TRBJ2-5	ASSYGEETQY